The present TCR beta chain was sequenced within a study of T cell changes during pregnancy in multiple sclerosis (dated by TCRdb to the late 2010s). About the study as a whole: In women with multiple sclerosis, the researchers looked at how the T cell repertoire shifted as pregnancy progressed.

The library was made by the immunoSEQ multiplex PCR assay. TCRdb stores this immuneACCESS table with in-frame sequences only. Part of the clones is absent; in the studies checked, under half of the shortfall reflects unresolved V genes, and no reason is known for the rest. For this sample there are 78,000 or so clones; about nine tenths appear just once. 0.43% of the sample belongs to the ten largest clones. The CDR1 and CDR2 encoded by the germline V gene are SGHVS and FNYEAQ. Its CDR3 holds 17 amino acids, cysteine through phenylalanine. Only CDR3 DNA is held: 51 bases, read in frame from base 1. Trimming accounts for 4 bases at V and 3 bases at J, while the number of junction bases matched to no gene is 8. About this clone itself: Its antigen remains undetermined. One base away there is no much larger clone; base qualities are not given.

This receptor was identified in a female donor with multiple sclerosis, enrolled in a pregnancy study. This sample comprised CD4+ T cells from peripheral blood mononuclear cells, obtained before pregnancy. The chain was built from TRBV7-6 and TRBJ2-1, with TRBD2 identical over 11 junction bases. The sequenced DNA is TGTGCCAGCAGCTCCAATAGGGGACTAGCGGACTACAATGAGCAGTTCTTC. This gives the protein CASSSNRGLADYNEQFF.